This entry is about one T cell receptor (beta chain). The antigen is undetermined. The primer mix had 60 Vbeta and 13 Jbeta primers. Produced via immunoSEQ multiplex PCR; TCRdb's table is partial and in-frame only. Here the sample spans 100,000 or so clones, around 75% being singletons. This specimen comes from a study of cytomegalovirus exposure and HLA in healthy donors. Study results and limitations: Across donors, sequencing depth was assumed by presence/absence analyses to be roughly uniform. In vitro confirmation showed three CMV-associated chains to be CMV antigen specific. Reportedly, HLA-A and HLA-B alleles of most subjects were accurately predicted from TCR beta.

Unrecorded immune exposure was likely among donors, who were nominally healthy when sampled. With 5 bases clipped from V and 0 bases from J, the junction kept 8 bases outside the gene matches. The CDR3 runs 16 residues. Germline CDR1 is SGHVS and CDR2 is FQNEAQ. This chain connects TRBV7-8 to TRBJ2-7; 9 bases are a match to TRBD1. This receptor was taken from a man aged 25-45 years in good health and CMV-seronegative. Sequences were obtained from PBMCs. The CDR3 nucleotides are TGTGCCAGCAGCCCTCGGACAGGGGTCCTCTCCTACGAGCAGTACTTC. It specifies CASSPRTGVLSYEQYF.